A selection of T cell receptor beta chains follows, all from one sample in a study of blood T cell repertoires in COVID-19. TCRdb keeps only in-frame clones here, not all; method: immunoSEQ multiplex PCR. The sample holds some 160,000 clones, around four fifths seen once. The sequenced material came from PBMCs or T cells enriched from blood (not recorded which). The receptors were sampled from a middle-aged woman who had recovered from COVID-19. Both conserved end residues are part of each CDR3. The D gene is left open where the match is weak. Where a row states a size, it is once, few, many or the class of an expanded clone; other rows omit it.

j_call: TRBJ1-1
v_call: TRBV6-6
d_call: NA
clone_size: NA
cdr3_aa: CASSTQGGPAFF
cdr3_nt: TGTGCCAGCAGTACTCAGGGAGGCCCAGCTTTCTTT

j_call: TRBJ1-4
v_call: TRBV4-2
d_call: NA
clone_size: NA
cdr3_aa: CASSQDVHGGVGEKLFF
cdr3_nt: TGTGCCAGCAGCCAAGATGTTCACGGGGGGGTTGGCGAAAAACTGTTTTTT

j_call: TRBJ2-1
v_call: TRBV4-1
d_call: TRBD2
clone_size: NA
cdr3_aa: CASSQADSGSNNEQFF
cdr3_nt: TGCGCCAGCAGCCAAGCGGATAGCGGGAGCAACAATGAGCAGTTCTTC

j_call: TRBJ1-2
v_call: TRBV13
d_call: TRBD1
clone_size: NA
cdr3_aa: CASSEGQGPDLGYTF
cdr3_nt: TGTGCCAGCAGCGAGGGACAGGGGCCCGATCTAGGCTACACCTTC

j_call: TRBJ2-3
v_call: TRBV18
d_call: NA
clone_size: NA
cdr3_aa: CASSPIGALSTDTQYF
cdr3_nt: TGTGCCAGCTCACCCATAGGGGCCTTGAGCACAGATACGCAGTATTTT

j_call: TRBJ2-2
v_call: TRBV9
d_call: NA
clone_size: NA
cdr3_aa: CASSPARVGELFF
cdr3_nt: TGTGCCAGCAGCCCAGCCCGGGTCGGGGAGCTGTTTTTT

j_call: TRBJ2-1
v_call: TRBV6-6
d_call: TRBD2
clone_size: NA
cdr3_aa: CASSGVSGSGNNEQFF
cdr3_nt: TGTGCCAGCAGTGGCGTAAGCGGGAGTGGCAACAATGAGCAGTTCTTC

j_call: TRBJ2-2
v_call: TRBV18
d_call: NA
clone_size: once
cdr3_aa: CASSPRKGQNTGELFF
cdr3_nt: TGTGCCAGCTCACCGCGGAAGGGACAGAACACCGGGGAGCTGTTTTTT

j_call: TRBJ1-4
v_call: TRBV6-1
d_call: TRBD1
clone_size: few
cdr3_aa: CASSEGWAPDRVATNEKLFF
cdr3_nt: TGTGCCAGCAGTGAGGGTTGGGCCCCGGACAGGGTCGCAACTAATGAAAAACTGTTTTTT

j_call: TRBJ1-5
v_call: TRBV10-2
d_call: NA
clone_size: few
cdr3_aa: CAARSGVSNQPQHF
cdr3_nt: TGCGCCGCGCGGTCCGGGGTAAGCAATCAGCCCCAGCATTTT

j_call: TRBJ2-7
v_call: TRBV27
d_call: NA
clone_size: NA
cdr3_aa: CASSRAGVTYEQYF
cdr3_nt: TGTGCCAGTTCGAGGGCAGGGGTAACCTACGAGCAGTACTTC

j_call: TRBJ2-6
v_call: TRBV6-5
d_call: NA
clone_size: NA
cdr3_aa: CASSSDNSGANVLTF
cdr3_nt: TGTGCCAGCAGCTCAGACAATTCTGGGGCCAACGTCCTGACTTTC

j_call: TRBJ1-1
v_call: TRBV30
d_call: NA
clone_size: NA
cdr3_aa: CAWTGMNTEAFF
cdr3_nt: TGTGCCTGGACAGGGATGAACACTGAAGCTTTCTTT

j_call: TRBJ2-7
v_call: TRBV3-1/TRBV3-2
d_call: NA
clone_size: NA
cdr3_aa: CASRLTVNSYEQYF
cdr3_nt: TGTGCCAGCAGACTGACAGTGAACTCCTACGAGCAGTACTTC

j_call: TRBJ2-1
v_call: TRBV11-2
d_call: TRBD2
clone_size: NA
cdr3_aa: CASSLVLDGGSNEQFF
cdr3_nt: TGTGCCAGCAGCTTAGTTTTGGACGGGGGGTCCAATGAGCAGTTCTTC

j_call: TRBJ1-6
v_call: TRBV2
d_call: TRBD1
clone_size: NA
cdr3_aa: CASRDRELALHF
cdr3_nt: TGTGCCAGCAGAGACAGGGAGTTGGCCCTCCACTTT

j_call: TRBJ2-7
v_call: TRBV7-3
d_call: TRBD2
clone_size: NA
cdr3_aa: CASSLELAGDEQYF
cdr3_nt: TGTGCCAGCAGCTTAGAACTAGCGGGAGACGAGCAGTACTTC

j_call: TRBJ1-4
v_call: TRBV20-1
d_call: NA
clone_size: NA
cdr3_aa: CSASDPGWAGRRGLFF
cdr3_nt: TGCAGTGCTAGTGACCCCGGGTGGGCTGGGAGACGAGGACTGTTTTTT

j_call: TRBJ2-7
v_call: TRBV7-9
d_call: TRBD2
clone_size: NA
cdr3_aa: CASSLRTSVREQYF
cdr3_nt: TGTGCCAGCAGCCTCCGGACTAGCGTGCGGGAGCAGTACTTC

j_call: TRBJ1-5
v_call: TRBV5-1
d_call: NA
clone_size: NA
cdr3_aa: CASSLASGGNQPQHF
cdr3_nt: TGCGCCAGCAGCTTGGCTTCAGGGGGCAATCAGCCCCAGCATTTT

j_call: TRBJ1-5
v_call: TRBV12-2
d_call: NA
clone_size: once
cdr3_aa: CASRLEDSSNQPQHF
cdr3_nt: TGTGCAAGTCGCTTAGAGGACAGTAGCAATCAGCCCCAGCATTTT

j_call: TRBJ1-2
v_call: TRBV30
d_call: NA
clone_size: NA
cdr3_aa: CAWSVGDYYGYTF
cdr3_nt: TGTGCCTGGAGTGTAGGAGACTACTATGGCTACACCTTC

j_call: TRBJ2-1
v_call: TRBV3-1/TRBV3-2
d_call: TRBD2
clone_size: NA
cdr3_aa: CASSHTTSGGAYNEQFF
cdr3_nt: TGTGCCAGCAGCCATACGACTAGCGGGGGGGCCTACAATGAGCAGTTCTTC

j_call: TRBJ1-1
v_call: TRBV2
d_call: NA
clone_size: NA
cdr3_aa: CASSEGEVMNTEAFF
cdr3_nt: TGTGCCAGCAGTGAAGGGGAGGTTATGAACACTGAAGCTTTCTTT

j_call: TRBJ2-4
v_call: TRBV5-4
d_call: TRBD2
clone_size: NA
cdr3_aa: CASSLDAGGGAVNIQYF
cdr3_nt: TGTGCCAGCAGCTTGGACGCGGGCGGGGGGGCGGTAAACATTCAGTACTTC

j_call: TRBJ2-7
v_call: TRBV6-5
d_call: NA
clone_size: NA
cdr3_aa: CASSYGLPSYEQYF
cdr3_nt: TGTGCCAGCAGTTACGGGCTGCCCTCCTACGAGCAGTACTTC

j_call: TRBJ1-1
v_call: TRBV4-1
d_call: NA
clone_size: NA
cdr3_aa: CASSQGPTTGFTEAFF
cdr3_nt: TGCGCCAGCAGCCAAGGACCAACAACAGGGTTTACTGAAGCTTTCTTT

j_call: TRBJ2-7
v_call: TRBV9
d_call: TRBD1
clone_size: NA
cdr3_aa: CASSGGPGTDYEQYF
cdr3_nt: TGTGCCAGCAGCGGGGGGCCCGGGACAGACTACGAGCAGTACTTC

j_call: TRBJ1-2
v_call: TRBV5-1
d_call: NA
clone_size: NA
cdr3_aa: CASSPGGQGRGYTF
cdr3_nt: TGCGCCAGCAGCCCGGGTGGACAAGGGCGAGGCTACACCTTC

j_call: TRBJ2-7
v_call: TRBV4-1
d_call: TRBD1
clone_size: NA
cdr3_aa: CASSQEWDRTYEQYF
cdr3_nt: TGCGCCAGCAGCCAAGAGTGGGACAGGACCTACGAGCAGTACTTC

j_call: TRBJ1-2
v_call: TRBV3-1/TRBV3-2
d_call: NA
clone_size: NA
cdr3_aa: CASSPALAPYGYTF
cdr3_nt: TGTGCCAGCAGCCCCGCCCTGGCCCCTTATGGCTACACCTTC

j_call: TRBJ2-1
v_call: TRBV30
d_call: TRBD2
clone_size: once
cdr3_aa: CAGGTSGSQEQFF
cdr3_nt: TGTGCCGGGGGGACTAGCGGGAGTCAGGAGCAGTTCTTC

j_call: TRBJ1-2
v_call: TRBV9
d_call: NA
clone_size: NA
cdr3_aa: CASSVEAGVGYTF
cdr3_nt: TGTGCCAGCAGCGTAGAGGCAGGTGTTGGCTACACCTTC

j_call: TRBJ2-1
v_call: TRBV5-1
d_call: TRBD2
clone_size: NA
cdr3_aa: CASSLVTSGTVGLNEQFF
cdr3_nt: TGCGCCAGCAGCTTGGTCACTAGCGGGACCGTGGGGCTAAATGAGCAGTTCTTC

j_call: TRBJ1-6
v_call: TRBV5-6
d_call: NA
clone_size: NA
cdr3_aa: CASSLGSSPLHF
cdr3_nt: TGTGCCAGCAGCCTGGGCAGTTCACCCCTCCACTTT

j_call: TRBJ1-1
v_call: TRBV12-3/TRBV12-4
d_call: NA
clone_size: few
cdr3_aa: CASSLRANAEAFF
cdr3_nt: TGTGCCAGCAGTTTACGCGCAAACGCTGAAGCTTTCTTT

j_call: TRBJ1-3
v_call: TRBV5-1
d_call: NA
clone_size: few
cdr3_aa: CASSFLEGSSGNTIYF
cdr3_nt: TGCGCCAGCAGCTTCTTGGAGGGTTCCTCTGGAAACACCATATATTTT

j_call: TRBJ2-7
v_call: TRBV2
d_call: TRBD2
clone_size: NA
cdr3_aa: CASGRLANDEQYF
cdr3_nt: TGTGCCAGCGGTAGACTAGCGAACGACGAGCAGTACTTC

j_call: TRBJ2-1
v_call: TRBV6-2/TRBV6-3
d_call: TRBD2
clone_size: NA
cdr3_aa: CASSYDGGAGNEQFF
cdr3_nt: TGTGCCAGCAGTTACGACGGGGGGGCGGGCAATGAGCAGTTCTTC

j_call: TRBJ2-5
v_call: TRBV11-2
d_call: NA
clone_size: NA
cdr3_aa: CASSLGRGYQETQYF
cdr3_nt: TGTGCCAGCAGCTTGGGGAGGGGGTACCAAGAGACCCAGTACTTC

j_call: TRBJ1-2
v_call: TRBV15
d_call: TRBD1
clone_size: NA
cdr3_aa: CATSRPDRVDGYTF
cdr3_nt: TGTGCCACCAGCAGACCAGACAGGGTTGATGGCTACACCTTC

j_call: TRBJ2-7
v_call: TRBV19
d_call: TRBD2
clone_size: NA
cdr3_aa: CASSLAVNSYEQYF
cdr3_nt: TGTGCCAGTAGCCTAGCGGTAAACTCCTACGAGCAGTACTTC

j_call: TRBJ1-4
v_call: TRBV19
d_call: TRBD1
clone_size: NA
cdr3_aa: CASAPGTGREKLFF
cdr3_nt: TGTGCCAGTGCCCCCGGGACAGGGAGGGAAAAACTGTTTTTT

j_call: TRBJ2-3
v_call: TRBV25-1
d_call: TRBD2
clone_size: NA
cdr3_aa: CASSEWSSGDTDTQYF
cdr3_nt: TGTGCCAGCAGTGAGTGGTCTAGCGGGGACACAGATACGCAGTATTTT

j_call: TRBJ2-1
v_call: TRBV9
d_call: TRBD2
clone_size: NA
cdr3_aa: CASSVGTSQTYNEQFF
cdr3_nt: TGTGCCAGCAGCGTAGGGACTAGCCAGACGTACAATGAGCAGTTCTTC

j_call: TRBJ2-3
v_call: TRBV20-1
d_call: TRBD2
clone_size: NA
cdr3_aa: CSASSVTSGADTQYF
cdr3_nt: TGCAGTGCTAGTTCTGTGACTAGCGGGGCAGATACGCAGTATTTT

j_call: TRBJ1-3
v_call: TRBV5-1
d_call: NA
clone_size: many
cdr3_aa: CASSPKEDRFFSGNTIYF
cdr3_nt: TGCGCCAGCAGCCCGAAGGAAGACAGGTTCTTCTCTGGAAACACCATATATTTT

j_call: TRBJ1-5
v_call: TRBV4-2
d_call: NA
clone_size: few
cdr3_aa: CASSLPGGNQPQHF
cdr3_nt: TGTGCCAGCAGCCTACCCGGGGGAAATCAGCCCCAGCATTTT

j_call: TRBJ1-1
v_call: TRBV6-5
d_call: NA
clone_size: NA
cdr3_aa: CASMLGTGSEAFF
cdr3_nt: TGTGCCAGCATGCTCGGTACAGGCTCTGAAGCTTTCTTT

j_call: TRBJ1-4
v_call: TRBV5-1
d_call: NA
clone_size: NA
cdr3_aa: CASSLTDRFEKLFF
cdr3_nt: TGCGCCAGCAGCTTAACGGACAGATTTGAAAAACTGTTTTTT

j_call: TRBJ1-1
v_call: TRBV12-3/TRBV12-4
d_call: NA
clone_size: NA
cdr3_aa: CASSSTGTTEAFF
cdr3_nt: TGTGCCAGCAGTTCAACAGGGACCACTGAAGCTTTCTTT

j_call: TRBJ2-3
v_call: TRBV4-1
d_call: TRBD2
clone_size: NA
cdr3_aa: CASSQSRRGETDTQYF
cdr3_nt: TGCGCCAGCAGCCAATCAAGACGGGGGGAAACAGATACGCAGTATTTT

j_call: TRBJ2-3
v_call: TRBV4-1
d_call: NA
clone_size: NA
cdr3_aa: CASSQVIDGEITDTQYF
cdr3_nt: TGCGCCAGCAGCCAAGTGATTGACGGGGAAATCACAGATACGCAGTATTTT

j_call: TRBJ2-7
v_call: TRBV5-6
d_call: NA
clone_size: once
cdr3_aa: CASSGTFGPYEQYF
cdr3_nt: TGTGCCAGCAGCGGGACATTTGGGCCCTACGAGCAGTACTTC

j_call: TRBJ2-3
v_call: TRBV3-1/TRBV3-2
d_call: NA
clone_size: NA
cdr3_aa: CASSQDYGTYTDTQYF
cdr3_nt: TGTGCCAGCAGCCAAGATTACGGGACTTACACAGATACGCAGTATTTT